In this sample, the clone carrying this T cell receptor (beta chain) turned up a few times. Its target is unknown. This specimen comes from a study of identical twins. TCRdb re-analysed the 5' RACE reads in MiXCR, keeping a single row per CDR3 protein. The data hold 460,000 or so distinct CDR3 sequences, with 13% to 15% observed a single time. J lost 13 bases, V lost 5 bases, and 3 bases had no gene match. Germline CDR1 SGHTA, CDR2 FQGNSA. This CDR3 region has 12 residues. Study findings and constraints: Findings came from cross-sectional statistics, without long-term follow-up of donors. Invariant cells of the MAIT and iNKT types might have partly distorted the zero-insertion analyses. Those out-of-frame alpha sequences shared by twins showed an excess of low generation probability.

This sample was shared with a second study, whose subject was yellow fever vaccine responses in identical twins.

The clonotype originates from a woman aged 18-29 years in good health. The sample comprised CD4+ T cells sorted from blood. The J gene is TRBJ2-3, the V gene TRBV7-2, with 13 bases fitting TRBD2. The CDR3 DNA is TGTGCCAGCAGCACAACTAGCGGGGGGGAGTATTTT. Its translation is CASSTTSGGEYF.